Shown below are 4 T cell receptor beta chains from a single sample sequenced in a study of blood T cell repertoires in COVID-19. Only in-frame clones appear in the TCRdb table, and some are missing; sequencing was by immunoSEQ multiplex PCR. This table has approximately 35,000 clones, over 75% appearing once. Input material: peripheral blood. The receptors derive from a man aged 60 to 69 with active COVID-19.

The V and J genes are TRBV18 and TRBJ2-1; 12 positions match TRBD2. The CDR3 extends over 16 amino acids. J gave up 9 bases and V 3 bases, and 9 bases lay outside the gene matches. Per germline, CDR1 KGHSH and CDR2 LQKENI. The CDR3 sequence: CASSPKGTSGFGEQFF. The CDR3, as DNA: TGTGCCAGCTCACCGAAAGGGACTAGCGGGTTCGGTGAGCAGTTCTTC.

V and J are TRBV19 and TRBJ2-3, with 10 bases aligning to TRBD2. CDR1 LNHDA and CDR2 SQIVND come from the germline V gene (reference sequence). The V and J ends lost 6 bases and 4 bases, in that order; junction bases with no gene match: 7. The CDR3 runs to 15 residues. The CDR3 protein is CASSLAGGQSDTQYF. Here the CDR3 DNA reads TGTGCCAGTAGCTTAGCGGGAGGTCAGTCAGATACGCAGTATTTT.

The rearrangement joins TRBV7-6 to TRBJ2-1, with 7 bases identical to TRBD2. Germline V CDR1 and CDR2: SGHVS, FNYEAQ. V lost 5 bases and J lost 15; bases outside the gene matches: 7. The length of the CDR3 is 11 residues. The CDR3 loop reads CASSVGGGRFF. For the CDR3, the DNA is TGTGCCAGCAGCGTGGGGGGGGGTCGGTTCTTC.

The chain combines TRBV15 with TRBJ2-1, with 8 bases identical to TRBD2. CDR3 length: 19 amino acids. Germline trimming cut 2 bases from V and 6 bases from J; bases unmatched to any gene: 18. The V gene's germline CDR1 is LNHNV and CDR2 YYDKDF (reference sequence). CDR3 in amino acids: CATSRKPWVGAGEFNEQFF. The CDR3 DNA is TGTGCCACCAGCAGAAAACCTTGGGTTGGAGCGGGAGAATTCAATGAGCAGTTCTTC.